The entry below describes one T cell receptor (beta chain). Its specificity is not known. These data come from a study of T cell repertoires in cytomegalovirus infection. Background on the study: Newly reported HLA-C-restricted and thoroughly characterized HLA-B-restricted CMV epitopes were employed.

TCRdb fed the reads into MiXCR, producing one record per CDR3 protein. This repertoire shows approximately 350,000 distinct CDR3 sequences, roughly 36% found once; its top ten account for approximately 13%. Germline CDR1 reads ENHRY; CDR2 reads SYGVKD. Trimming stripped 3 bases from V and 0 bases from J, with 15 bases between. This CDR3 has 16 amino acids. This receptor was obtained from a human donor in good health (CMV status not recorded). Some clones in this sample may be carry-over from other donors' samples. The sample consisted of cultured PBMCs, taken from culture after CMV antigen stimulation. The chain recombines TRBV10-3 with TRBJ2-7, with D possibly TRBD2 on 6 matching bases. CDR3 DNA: TGTGCCATCAGTGATCGTGAGCGGAGGGGCTCCTACGAGCAGTACTTC. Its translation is CAISDRERRGSYEQYF.